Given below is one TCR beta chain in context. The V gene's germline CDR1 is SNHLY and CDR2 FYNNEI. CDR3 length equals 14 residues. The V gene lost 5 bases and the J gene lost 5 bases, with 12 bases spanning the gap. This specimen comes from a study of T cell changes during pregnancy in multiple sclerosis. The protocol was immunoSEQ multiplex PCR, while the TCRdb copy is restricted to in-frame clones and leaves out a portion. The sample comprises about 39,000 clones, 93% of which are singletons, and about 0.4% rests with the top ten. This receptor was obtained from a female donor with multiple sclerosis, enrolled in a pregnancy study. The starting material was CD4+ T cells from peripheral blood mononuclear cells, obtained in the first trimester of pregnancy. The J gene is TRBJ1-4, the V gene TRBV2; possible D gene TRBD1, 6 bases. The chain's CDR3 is CASSQQGGNEKLFF. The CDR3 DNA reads TGTGCCAGCAGTCAACAGGGTGGGAATGAAAAACTGTTTTTT.